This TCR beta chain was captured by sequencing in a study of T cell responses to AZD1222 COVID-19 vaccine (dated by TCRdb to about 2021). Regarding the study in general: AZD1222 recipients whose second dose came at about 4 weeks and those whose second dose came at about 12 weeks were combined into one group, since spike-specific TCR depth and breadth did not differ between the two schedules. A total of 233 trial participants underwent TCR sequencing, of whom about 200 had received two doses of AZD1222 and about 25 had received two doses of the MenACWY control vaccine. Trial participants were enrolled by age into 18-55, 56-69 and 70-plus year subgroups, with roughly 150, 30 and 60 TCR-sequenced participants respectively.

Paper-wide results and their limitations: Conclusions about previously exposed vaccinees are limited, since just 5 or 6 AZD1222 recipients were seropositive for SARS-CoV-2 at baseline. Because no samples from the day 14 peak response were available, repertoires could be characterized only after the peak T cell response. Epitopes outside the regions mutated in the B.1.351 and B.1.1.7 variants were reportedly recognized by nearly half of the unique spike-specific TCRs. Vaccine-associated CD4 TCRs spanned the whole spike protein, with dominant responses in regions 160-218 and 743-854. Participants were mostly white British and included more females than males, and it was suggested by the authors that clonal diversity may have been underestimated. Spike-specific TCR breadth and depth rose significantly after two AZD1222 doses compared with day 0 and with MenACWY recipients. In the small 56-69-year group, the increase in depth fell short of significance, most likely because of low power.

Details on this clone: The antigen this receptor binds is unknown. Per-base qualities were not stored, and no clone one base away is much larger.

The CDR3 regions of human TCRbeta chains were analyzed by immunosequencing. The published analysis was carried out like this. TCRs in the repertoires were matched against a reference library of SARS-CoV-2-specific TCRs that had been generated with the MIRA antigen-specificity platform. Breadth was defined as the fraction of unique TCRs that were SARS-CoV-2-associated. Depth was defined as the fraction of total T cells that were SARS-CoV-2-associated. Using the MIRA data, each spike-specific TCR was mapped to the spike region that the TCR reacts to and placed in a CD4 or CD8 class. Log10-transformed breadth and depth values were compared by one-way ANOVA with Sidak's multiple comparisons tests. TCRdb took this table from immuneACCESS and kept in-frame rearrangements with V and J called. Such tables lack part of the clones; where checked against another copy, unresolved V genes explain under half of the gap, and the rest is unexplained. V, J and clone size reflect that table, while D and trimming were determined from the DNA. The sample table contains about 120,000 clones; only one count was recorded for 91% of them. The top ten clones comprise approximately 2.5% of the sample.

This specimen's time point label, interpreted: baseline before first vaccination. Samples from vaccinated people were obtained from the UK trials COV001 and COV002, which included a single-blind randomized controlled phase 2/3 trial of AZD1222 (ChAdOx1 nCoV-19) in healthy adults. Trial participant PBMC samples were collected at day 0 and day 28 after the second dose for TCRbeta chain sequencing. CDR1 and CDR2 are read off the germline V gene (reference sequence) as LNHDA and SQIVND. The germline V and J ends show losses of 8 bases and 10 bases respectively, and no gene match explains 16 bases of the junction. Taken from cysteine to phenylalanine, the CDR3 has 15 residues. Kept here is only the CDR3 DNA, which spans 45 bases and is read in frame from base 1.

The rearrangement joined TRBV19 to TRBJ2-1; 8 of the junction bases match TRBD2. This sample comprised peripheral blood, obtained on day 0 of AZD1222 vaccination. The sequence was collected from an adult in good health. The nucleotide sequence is TGTGCCAGTGCCGCGCCGGGACTAGGGTTCATGGAGCAGTTCTTC. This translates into CASAAPGLGFMEQFF.